This record looks at one T cell receptor beta chain sequence and its context. This clonotype has more than one count but fewer than ten. Its target antigen remains unknown. No qualities accompany the bases; no much larger clone lies one base away. The data are from a study of identical twins (dated by TCRdb to between 2015 and 2016). About the study as a whole: TCR alpha and beta repertoires from monozygotic twins, unrelated adults of various ages and cord blood were deep-sequenced to test whether fetal clonotypes persist. To rule out contamination, replicate twin experiments were performed at different times with different library preparation protocols.

The library relied on 5' RACE. Sequencer: Illumina HiSeq 2000. A universal primer binding site was introduced by template switching, and a unique molecular identifier was present in the final cDNA, enabling accurate counting of TCR cDNA molecules. Specific primers in the conserved constant-segment region were used to synthesize first-strand cDNA for TCR alpha and beta chains. To control for contamination, every cDNA library carried two barcodes: a SMART-Mk sample barcode plus Illumina barcodes. Two successive PCR steps introduced TruSeq adapter sequences along with Illumina sample barcodes. The TCR alpha and beta cDNA libraries were sequenced on the Illumina HiSeq platform using custom primers. The study's own analysis went as follows. MiGEC was used to process raw reads and extract unique molecular identifiers, and MiXCR was used to find CDR3 positions. Recombination models were inferred per individual with the repgenHMM and IGoR tools using an EM algorithm. Shared clonotype analysis was performed with the tcR package in R, normalizing sharing by the product of cloneset sizes. To study raw recombination free of thymic and clonal selection effects, out-of-frame nonproductive sequences were analyzed. TCRdb reprocessed the public reads (quality trimming at Q25 with fastp, clone calling with MiXCR) and kept in-frame beta chains. Entries are consolidated by CDR3 protein sequence, retaining the most common genes and DNA. These V and J calls originate from TCRdb's pipeline instead of the authors' own analysis. For this sample there are 350,000 to 600,000 distinct CDR3 sequences; 11% to 15% appear just once. The biggest ten clones account for more than 0.5% of the sample.

Every donor was a healthy Caucasian. The twin cohort comprised three pairs of female monozygotic twins, all aged about 18 to 29 years. Positive isolation kits from Invitrogen were used to isolate the CD4+ and CD8+ T cell populations. Broad study findings and their caveats: Because the same donors could not be followed over many years, the conclusions depended on cross-sectional statistical analysis. Invariant T cells such as MAIT and iNKT could partly confound zero-insertion analyses, though diverse VJ usage argued against this for most clonotypes. Out-of-frame TCR alpha sequences shared between twins showed an excess of low generation-probability sequences compared with coincidental sharing between unrelated individuals. In beta out-of-frame sequences, excess twin sharing was weaker, because having fewer shared sequences lowered the signal-to-noise ratio. In monozygotic twins, recombination models systematically underestimated out-of-frame TCR alpha sharing, but the models matched the sharing seen between unrelated individuals. Fewer insertions were carried by abundant cord blood beta clonotypes; a weaker similar trend was observed in young adult naive repertoires, while no such trend was observed in memory repertoires.

The CDR3, cysteine through phenylalanine, is 17 amino acids long. The retained sequence is limited to the CDR3, 51 bases, with the frame set at the first base. Trimming at the junction amounts to 4 bases on V and 2 bases on J, and the germline ends lie 19 bases apart. For CDR1 and CDR2, the germline V gene (reference sequence) lists MNHEY and SMNVEV. In addition, the sample was reused for a study of yellow fever vaccine responses in identical twins. As noted in the second study: The T cell response to vaccination in identical twins was reported by the authors to appear partly convergent and partly personalized. In the study, vaccine-responding T cell clones were precisely tracked in identical twins.

Sequencing was done on a sample of CD4+ T cells sorted from blood. This receptor was identified in a woman under 30 in good health. The sequence links TRBV27 to TRBJ2-3; TRBD1 could be the D gene, as 5 bases match. The CDR3 in this case is CASSSLQVARNTDTQYF. The base sequence is TGTGCCAGCAGTTCCCTACAGGTGGCCCGAAACACAGATACGCAGTATTTT.